This is a list of T cell receptor beta chains from one sample in a study of OX40 agonist ivuxolimab in advanced cancers. The repertoire was sequenced with immunoSEQ multiplex PCR; TCRdb's copy has only in-frame clones and lacks some. The data contain roughly 56,000 clones, roughly four fifths of them seen just once; the ten biggest clones take up 3% to 4.5%. The source was CD4+ or CD8+ T cells sorted from blood, collected in a trial of the OX40 agonist ivuxolimab. The source of these receptors is an adult with an advanced solid tumor such as melanoma, head and neck, liver or kidney cancer. CDR3s include the opening cysteine and the closing phenylalanine or tryptophan. D genes are given only for firm matches. Part of the rows lack a size; the others show once, few, many or a class for expanded clones.

v_gene	j_gene	d_gene	abundance	len	CDR3aa	CDR3nt
TRBV28	TRBJ1-1	.	few	14	CASSSGQLNTEAFF	TGTGCCAGCAGTTCCGGACAATTGAACACTGAAGCTTTCTTT
TRBV6-4	TRBJ1-3	.	.	12	CASRSCLNTIYF	TGTGCCAGCAGGTCCTGCCTCAACACCATATATTTT
TRBV21-1	TRBJ1-6	.	.	17	CASSKGLQGTIGPPLHF	TGTGCCAGCAGCAAAGGGTTACAGGGGACGATTGGTCCACCCCTCCACTTT
TRBV5-5	TRBJ2-5	.	.	14	CASSLLGLGETQYF	TGTGCCAGCAGCTTGTTGGGACTGGGAGAGACCCAGTACTTC
TRBV9	TRBJ2-3	TRBD2	.	17	CASSPHPPGGGTDTQYF	TGTGCCAGCAGCCCCCACCCCCCGGGGGGGGGCACAGATACGCAGTATTTT
TRBV5-6	TRBJ2-7	TRBD2	.	12	CASRSAGEEQYF	TGTGCCAGCAGGTCGGCGGGGGAGGAGCAGTACTTC
TRBV6-5	TRBJ1-5	.	.	15	CASSYSPAADQPQHF	TGTGCCAGCAGTTACTCCCCGGCCGCGGATCAGCCCCAGCATTTT
TRBV28	TRBJ1-2	.	.	18	CASSSLAEDRSANYGYTF	TGTGCCAGCAGTTCGTTAGCAGAAGACAGATCGGCTAACTATGGCTACACCTTC
TRBV7-8	TRBJ1-1	.	.	12	CASRQMNTEAFF	TGTGCCAGCCGACAGATGAACACTGAAGCTTTCTTT
TRBV5-1	TRBJ1-5	.	.	15	CASRAGGTSNQPQHF	TGCGCCAGCAGGGCGGGGGGGACCAGCAATCAGCCCCAGCATTTT
TRBV11-2	TRBJ2-3	TRBD2	.	16	CASSLGASGAPGTQYF	TGTGCCAGCAGCTTAGGGGCTAGCGGGGCCCCGGGTACGCAGTATTTT
TRBV5-1	TRBJ2-3	.	.	15	CASSLGWVSTDTQYF	TGCGCCAGCAGCTTGGGTTGGGTTAGCACAGATACGCAGTATTTT
TRBV4-3	TRBJ2-3	.	.	15	CASSQDYPDAGTQYF	TGCGCCAGCAGCCAGGATTATCCCGACGCGGGTACGCAGTATTTT
TRBV7-2	TRBJ1-1	.	.	13	CASSLEGNTEAFF	TGTGCCAGCAGCTTAGAGGGGAACACTGAAGCTTTCTTT
TRBV7-2	TRBJ2-3	.	.	18	CASSGGPSGGAGLDTQYF	TGTGCCAGCAGCGGAGGGCCGTCTGGGGGGGCAGGTTTGGATACGCAGTATTTT
TRBV6-1	TRBJ1-5	.	once	13	CASNARGAEPQHF	TGTGCCAGCAATGCAAGGGGAGCAGAGCCCCAGCATTTT
TRBV6-4	TRBJ2-3	TRBD2	.	14	CASSASGGTDTQYF	TGTGCCAGCAGTGCGAGCGGGGGGACAGATACGCAGTATTTT
TRBV6-5	TRBJ2-3	.	few	11	CASKGPDTQYF	TGTGCCAGCAAAGGGCCAGATACGCAGTATTTT
TRBV11-3	TRBJ2-7	TRBD1	.	15	CASSLTGQGGYEQYF	TGTGCCAGCAGCTTGACGGGACAGGGAGGCTACGAGCAGTACTTC
TRBV7-9	TRBJ1-3	.	once	17	CASSFSLAGPLGNTIYF	TGTGCCAGCAGCTTCAGCCTTGCAGGCCCCCTAGGAAACACCATATATTTT
TRBV28	TRBJ2-3	TRBD2	.	15	CASSLWQGGTDTQYF	TGTGCCAGCAGTTTATGGCAGGGAGGGACAGATACGCAGTATTTT
TRBV7-2	TRBJ1-5	.	.	16	CASSSGQIRDNQPQHF	TGTGCCAGCAGCTCAGGACAAATAAGGGACAATCAGCCCCAGCATTTT
TRBV5-4	TRBJ1-6	.	few	15	CASSPDSHPSSPLHF	TGTGCCAGCAGCCCTGACTCACACCCAAGTTCACCCCTCCACTTT
TRBV15	TRBJ2-1	TRBD1	.	14	CATSKRGQGNEQFF	TGTGCCACCAGCAAGAGGGGACAGGGAAATGAGCAGTTCTTC
TRBV4-1	TRBJ2-3	.	.	13	CASSQESFYTQYF	TGCGCCAGCAGCCAAGAATCGTTTTATACGCAGTATTTT
TRBV7-2	TRBJ2-3	.	once	16	CASSLEGVYRTDTQYF	TGTGCCAGCAGCTTAGAAGGGGTATACAGGACAGATACGCAGTATTTT
TRBV18	TRBJ2-2	TRBD1	.	18	CASSPLEQGVSNTGELFF	TGTGCCAGCTCACCTCTGGAACAGGGGGTATCGAACACCGGGGAGCTGTTTTTT
TRBV30	TRBJ2-7	.	.	16	CAWSENLQGHSYEQYF	TGTGCCTGGAGTGAGAACCTACAGGGACACTCCTACGAGCAGTACTTC
TRBV30	TRBJ1-1	.	.	13	CAWSVQAETEAFF	TGTGCCTGGAGTGTACAGGCAGAGACTGAAGCTTTCTTT
TRBV6-1	TRBJ1-2	.	.	15	CANQRQESLNYGYTF	TGTGCCAATCAAAGGCAGGAGAGTCTTAACTATGGCTACACCTTC
TRBV30	TRBJ1-3	TRBD1	.	15	CAWSVQGALGNTIYF	TGTGCCTGGAGTGTACAGGGGGCGCTTGGAAACACCATATATTTT
TRBV6-1	TRBJ2-7	TRBD1	.	14	CASSRPDRGYEQYF	TGTGCCAGCAGTCGACCGGACAGGGGTTACGAGCAGTACTTC
TRBV2	TRBJ2-5	.	.	13	CASSEGVRTTQYF	TGTGCCAGCAGTGAAGGGGTCCGTACGACCCAGTACTTC
TRBV5-5	TRBJ2-3	.	.	12	CASSLVPDTQYF	TGTGCCAGCAGCTTGGTCCCAGATACGCAGTATTTT
TRBV15	TRBJ1-1	.	.	14	CATVIGGRRTEAFF	TGTGCCACCGTCATCGGGGGGCGCCGCACTGAAGCTTTCTTT
TRBV4-2	TRBJ2-5	TRBD2	.	16	CASSQEVTSGKETQYF	TGTGCCAGCAGCCAAGAGGTCACTAGCGGGAAAGAGACCCAGTACTTC
TRBV5-1	TRBJ1-2	.	.	16	CASRGSPPPTDYGYTF	TGCGCCAGCAGGGGATCACCGCCCCCGACAGACTATGGCTACACCTTC